The 31 T cell receptor beta chains presented below share a single source sample, sequenced in a study of blood T cell repertoires in COVID-19. TCRdb's copy holds only in-frame clones and misses some; the assay was immunoSEQ multiplex PCR. The data contain a few hundred thousand clones, roughly 86% of them singletons. The sample taken for sequencing was peripheral blood. The receptors stem from a man aged 18 to 30 with active or convalescent COVID-19.

This chain joins TRBV6-5 and TRBJ2-7; TRBD1 aligns across 7 bases. Trimming removed 7 bases from V and 2 bases from J; junction bases left unmatched: 5. CDR3 length: 13 amino acids. Germline-derived CDR1 and CDR2 are MNHEY and SVGAGI. CDR3 in amino acids: CASTGQPTYEQYF. CDR3 DNA: TGTGCCAGCACGGGACAGCCAACCTACGAGCAGTACTTC.

This chain joins TRBV2 and TRBJ2-1, with 11 bases identical to TRBD2. Germline trimming cut 8 bases from V and 7 bases from J; bases unmatched to any gene: 19. This CDR3 has 18 amino acids. CDR1 is SNHLY, CDR2 FYNNEI, per germline. Written as DNA, the CDR3 is TGTGCCAGCTCGGGAAGGGTTAGCGGGGGGGCGGCCGGAAATGAGCAGTTCTTC. Amino acids: CASSGRVSGGAAGNEQFF. Full variable domain (remainder filled in from reference TRBV2 and TRBJ2-1): EPEVTQTPSHQVTQMGQEVILRCVPISNHLYFYWYRQILGQKVEFLVSFYNNEISEKSEIFDDQFSVERPDGSNFTLKIRSTKLEDSAMYFCASSGRVSGGAAGNEQFFGPGTRLTVL.

The chain has TRBV5-1 and TRBJ2-1; 7 nucleotides align to TRBD1. V shed 0 bases, J shed 7 bases, and the junction held 7 bases outside the gene matches. CDR3 length equals 15 residues. The germline V gene has CDR1 SGHRS and CDR2 YFSETQ. The DNA for the CDR3 is TGCGCCAGCAGCTTGGTTGAGACAGGGATGAATGAGCAGTTCTTC. Its translation is CASSLVETGMNEQFF.

This clone was counted between two and nine times. This chain links TRBV18 with TRBJ2-7, with D possibly TRBD1 on 5 matching bases. Per the germline V gene, CDR1 is KGHSH and CDR2 is LQKENI. V was trimmed by 5 bases and J by 2 bases, leaving 13 bases between them. CDR3 size: 14 residues. The CDR3 nucleotides read TGTGCCAGCTCATCGGACACCTCCACCTACGAGCAGTACTTC. It translates to CASSSDTSTYEQYF.

The rearrangement joins TRBV6-5 to TRBJ2-5; no clear D. V lost 6 bases to trimming and J lost 5 bases, with 13 bases between them. CDR1 is MNHEY and CDR2 is SVGAGI in the germline V gene. The CDR3 runs to 13 residues. CDR3 loop: CASSYGSSETQYF. DNA for the CDR3: TGTGCCAGCAGCTACGGTAGTAGTGAGACCCAGTACTTC.

The genes are TRBV3-1 (or the pseudogene TRBV3-2) and TRBJ1-4, with 10 bases identical to TRBD1. V was clipped by 4 bases and J by 7 bases; unmatched bases: 9. Per germline, CDR1 LGHDT and CDR2 YNNKEL (reference sequence). This CDR3 spans 16 amino acids. The CDR3 reads CASSRSWDRGSEKLFF. The CDR3 coding sequence is TGTGCCAGCAGCCGGAGCTGGGACAGGGGTAGTGAAAAACTGTTTTTT.

The J gene is TRBJ2-3, the V gene TRBV7-9; weak D call: TRBD2 (5 bases). The V end was cut by 8 bases, the J end by 4 bases, with 13 bases between. The germline V gene has CDR1 SEHNR and CDR2 FQNEAQ (reference sequence). The length of the CDR3 is 13 residues. Written as DNA, the CDR3 is TGTGCCAGCGGGAGCCCAAACGCAGATACGCAGTATTTT. Its protein is CASGSPNADTQYF.

As regards this clone: The identical CDR3 is also encoded by other nucleotide sequences in the sample. The chain couples TRBV5-1 to TRBJ2-7; TRBD2 matches at 9 bases. Germline-derived CDR1 and CDR2 are SGHRS and YFSETQ. Trimming at V came to 0 bases and at J to 4 bases, leaving 8 bases not matched to a gene. CDR3 length equals 16 residues. In nucleotides, the CDR3 is TGCGCCAGCAGCTTGGCCGGGGGACTAGCAGTATACGAGCAGTACTTC. It codes for CASSLAGGLAVYEQYF.

The rearrangement uses TRBV7-2 and TRBJ2-2, with D perhaps matching TRBD2 (6 bases). This CDR3 contains 14 residues. V was clipped by 5 bases and J by 5 bases, with 12 bases between them. Germline lookup yields CDR1 SGHTA and CDR2 FQGNSA. The DNA of the CDR3 is TGTGCCAGCAGCACCGGACTAACTACCGGGGAGCTGTTTTTT. Protein sequence: CASSTGLTTGELFF.

In its sample, this clone was seen once. The chain joins TRBV6-2 or TRBV6-3 to TRBJ2-1; 9 bases line up with TRBD2. Germline CDR1 and CDR2: MNHEY and SVGEGT. The V and J ends lost 6 bases and 2 bases, in that order; junction bases with no gene match: 8. This CDR3 is built from 16 residues. Here the CDR3 reads CASSWGGGRAYNEQFF. The CDR3 coding sequence is TGTGCCAGCAGCTGGGGCGGCGGGAGGGCCTACAATGAGCAGTTCTTC.

This sequence joins TRBV14 and TRBJ2-1, with 14 bases fitting TRBD2. This CDR3 region has 15 residues. V shed 8 bases, J shed 7 bases, and the junction held 7 bases outside the gene matches. Germline lookup yields CDR1 SGHDN and CDR2 FVKESK. The CDR3 DNA follows: TGTGCCAGCTCGCTGGGGACTAGCGGGAGAAATGAGCAGTTCTTC. It codes for CASSLGTSGRNEQFF.

The table lists this clone with a count of one. The V and J genes are TRBV7-9 and TRBJ2-2; D gene unclear. Trimming removed 3 bases at V and 6 bases at J, with 5 bases between. The CDR3 contains 12 residues. Germline loops: CDR1 SEHNR, CDR2 FQNEAQ (reference sequence). CDR3 in amino acids: CASSFRAGELFF. The CDR3 nucleotides are TGTGCCAGCAGCTTTCGGGCCGGGGAGCTGTTTTTT. The full variable domain, completed using reference TRBV7-9 and TRBJ2-2, is DTGVSQNPRHKITKRGQNVTFRCDPISEHNRLYWYRQTLGQGPEFLTYFQNEAQLEKSRLLSDRFSAERPKGSFSTLEIQRTEQGDSAMYLCASSFRAGELFFGEGSRLTVL.

The chain links TRBV10-3 to TRBJ2-7; 7 bases agree with TRBD1. This CDR3 spans 14 amino acids. Germline CDR1 is ENHRY and CDR2 is SYGVKD. Unmatched junction bases numbered 7, after V lost 5 bases and J lost 3 bases. The chain's CDR3 is CAISTGTDLYEQYF. In nucleotides, the CDR3 is TGTGCCATCAGTACCGGGACAGATCTCTACGAGCAGTACTTC.

The rearrangement links TRBV28 to TRBJ2-7; 8 bases align to TRBD1. J lost 4 bases, V lost 6 bases, and 11 bases had no gene match. CDR1 is MDHEN, CDR2 SYDVKM, per germline. The CDR3 extends over 15 amino acids. The CDR3 DNA sequence: TGTGCCAGCAGATTCGGACAGGGAACTTATTACGAGCAGTACTTC. It is translated as CASRFGQGTYYEQYF.

The rearrangement joins TRBV4-1 to TRBJ2-5; no clear D. The CDR3 spans 15 residues. Germline CDR1 is MGHRA and CDR2 is YSYEKL. Deletions cut 0 bases from V and 4 bases from J, with 12 bases between. The CDR3 loop is CASSQDSPGGETQYF. The CDR3 DNA follows: TGCGCCAGCAGCCAAGATTCGCCAGGTGGAGAGACCCAGTACTTC.

This rearrangement joins TRBV6-2 or TRBV6-3 to TRBJ2-7; 8 bases agree with TRBD1. V shed 5 bases and J 6 bases; nucleotides not matched to a gene: 6. Looked up from germline, CDR1 is MNHEY and CDR2 is SVGEGT. The CDR3 is made up of 13 amino acids. CDR3: CASSQGQGLEQYF. The CDR3 DNA is TGTGCCAGCAGTCAAGGACAGGGACTCGAGCAGTACTTC.

The rearrangement joins TRBV4-1 to TRBJ2-3; D remains ambiguous. Germline-derived CDR1 and CDR2 are MGHRA and YSYEKL. Trimming left V 0 bases short and J 4 bases short, with 14 bases between. This CDR3 has 16 residues. CDR3 in amino acids: CASSQEPHSEADTQYF. The CDR3 nucleotides are TGCGCCAGCAGCCAAGAACCTCATAGTGAGGCAGATACGCAGTATTTT.

This clone was picked up a small number of times. The V call is TRBV29-1, the J call TRBJ2-2; no reliable D call. Germline CDR1 SQVTM, CDR2 ANQGSEA. The CDR3 contains 12 residues. The DNA for the CDR3 is TGCCGTGCGGCTGTAAACACCGGGGAGCTGTTTTTT. Translated, it gives CRAAVNTGELFF.

The chain is built from TRBV24-1 and TRBJ2-5; possible D gene TRBD1, 8 bases. The CDR3 has 15 amino acids. V was clipped by 3 bases and J by 4 bases, with 14 bases between them. Germline values: CDR1 KGHDR, CDR2 SFDVKD. The CDR3 sequence: CATSDPTGEGETQYF. For the CDR3, the DNA is TGTGCCACCAGTGATCCGACAGGGGAGGGAGAGACCCAGTACTTC.

The gene calls are TRBV28 and TRBJ1-5; D remains ambiguous. The CDR3 is made up of 15 amino acids. From germline, CDR1 is MDHEN and CDR2 SYDVKM. Trimming removed 2 bases at V and 3 bases at J, with 11 bases between. CDR3 loop: CASSLTGVANQPQHF. CDR3 in DNA: TGTGCCAGCAGTTTAACCGGGGTTGCCAATCAGCCCCAGCATTTT.

The chain has TRBV9 and TRBJ2-7, with a tentative D call TRBD1 (6 bases). CDR1 SGDLS and CDR2 YYNGEE come from the germline V gene. The V end was cut by 0 bases, the J end by 6 bases, with 13 bases between. This CDR3 spans 14 amino acids. The CDR3 loop reads CASSVGEQGSEQYF. In nucleotides, the CDR3 is TGTGCCAGCAGCGTAGGGGAACAGGGATCCGAGCAGTACTTC.

This clone was observed once. The genes are TRBV28 and TRBJ2-7, with 8 bases aligning to TRBD2. CDR1 MDHEN and CDR2 SYDVKM come from the germline V gene. This CDR3 has 15 residues. Trimming took 3 bases from V and 1 from J; bases not matched to a gene: 5. The CDR3 DNA follows: TGTGCCAGCAGTTTTGCAGCGGGAGTGTCCTACGAGCAGTACTTC. It translates to CASSFAAGVSYEQYF.

Only one count was recorded for this clone. The chain links TRBV19 to TRBJ1-2; 7 bases are a match to TRBD1. CDR3 length: 13 residues. The germline V gene encodes CDR1 LNHDA and CDR2 SQIVND (reference sequence). The ends lost 4 bases at V and 9 bases at J; junction bases unmatched: 8. Here the CDR3 DNA reads TGTGCCAGTAGTAACGACAGGGAAGTACGCTACACCTTC. This translates into CASSNDREVRYTF.

CDR3 sequence reads: CASSPNRGDNEKLFF. For the CDR3, the DNA is TGTGCCAGCAGCCCGAACAGGGGGGACAATGAAAAACTGTTTTTT. The V and J genes are TRBV14 and TRBJ1-4; 8 positions agree with TRBD1. This CDR3 region has 15 residues. Per germline, CDR1 SGHDN and CDR2 FVKESK. With 4 bases clipped from V and 5 bases from J, the junction kept 6 bases outside the gene matches.

The rearrangement uses TRBV28 and TRBJ1-1; D call uncertain. The CDR3 length is 13 residues. CDR1 and CDR2 from the germline V gene are MDHEN and SYDVKM. V dropped 5 bases and J dropped 0 bases, with 7 bases sitting between them. In DNA, the CDR3 is TGTGCCAGCAGTCGCGGGTTGAACACTGAAGCTTTCTTT. Its translation: CASSRGLNTEAFF.

This chain connects TRBV4-1 to TRBJ2-3; possibly TRBD1 or TRBD2 for D (6 bases each). This CDR3 is built from 16 residues. Looked up from germline, CDR1 is MGHRA and CDR2 is YSYEKL. Trimming took 5 bases from V and 6 from J, leaving 21 bases between them. CDR3 loop: CASSEGGHGAVDTQYF. CDR3 nucleotide sequence: TGCGCCAGCAGCGAAGGGGGGCACGGGGCTGTGGATACGCAGTATTTT.

CDR3: CASSPGSGQGAAKNIQYF. CDR3 nucleotides: TGTGCCAGCAGTCCGGGATCGGGACAGGGGGCGGCCAAAAACATTCAGTACTTC. The rearrangement links TRBV6-6 to TRBJ2-4; 12 bases line up with TRBD1. V lost 5 bases to trimming and J lost 1 base; unmatched junction nucleotides: 9. The CDR3 is made up of 18 amino acids. CDR1 is MNHNY and CDR2 is SVGAGI in the germline V gene (reference sequence).

The chain recombines TRBV19 with TRBJ1-2, with D tentatively TRBD1 (6 bases). Germline V gives CDR1 LNHDA, CDR2 SQIVND (reference sequence). V lost 6 bases and J lost 1, with 18 bases in between. CDR3 length: 16 amino acids. Written as DNA, the CDR3 is TGTGCCAGTAGCCAGTTACAGGGATTTAGTAACTATGGCTACACCTTC. Translated: CASSQLQGFSNYGYTF. The variable domain in full, completed from reference TRBV19 and TRBJ1-2, reads DGGITQSPKYLFRKEGQNVTLSCEQNLNHDAMYWYRQDPGQGLRLIYYSQIVNDFQKGDIAEGYSVSREKKESFPLTVTSAQKNPTAFYLCASSQLQGFSNYGYTFGSGTRLTVV.

The rearrangement links TRBV14 to TRBJ2-1; TRBD2 might be the D (6 bases). The CDR3 consists of 13 residues. V gave up 2 bases and J gave up 9 bases, with 11 bases separating them. The germline gives CDR1 SGHDN, CDR2 FVKESK. DNA of the CDR3: TGTGCCAGCAGCCAACAGGCGGGAAGTGAGCAGTTCTTC. Protein: CASSQQAGSEQFF. Variable domain in full (rest from reference TRBV14 and TRBJ2-1): EAGVTQFPSHSVIEKGQTVTLRCDPISGHDNLYWYRRVMGKEIKFLLHFVKESKQDESGMPNNRFLAERTGGTYSTLKVQPAELEDSGVYFCASSQQAGSEQFFGPGTRLTVL.

V gene TRBV9 combines with J gene TRBJ1-2; D not resolved. V lost 2 bases to trimming and J lost 1 base, with 9 bases between them. Germline V CDR1 and CDR2: SGDLS, YYNGEE. The length of the CDR3 is 14 residues. CDR3 DNA: TGTGCCAGCAGCGTGACAACAAGTAACTATGGCTACACCTTC. Its translation: CASSVTTSNYGYTF.

V is TRBV28 and J is TRBJ2-2; no clear D. Trimming removed 6 bases at V and 1 base at J, with 6 bases between. The CDR3 is 13 amino acids. Germline V CDR1 and CDR2: MDHEN, SYDVKM. CDR3: CASSGGNTGELFF. CDR3 nucleotides: TGTGCCAGCAGCGGTGGGAACACCGGGGAGCTGTTTTTT.